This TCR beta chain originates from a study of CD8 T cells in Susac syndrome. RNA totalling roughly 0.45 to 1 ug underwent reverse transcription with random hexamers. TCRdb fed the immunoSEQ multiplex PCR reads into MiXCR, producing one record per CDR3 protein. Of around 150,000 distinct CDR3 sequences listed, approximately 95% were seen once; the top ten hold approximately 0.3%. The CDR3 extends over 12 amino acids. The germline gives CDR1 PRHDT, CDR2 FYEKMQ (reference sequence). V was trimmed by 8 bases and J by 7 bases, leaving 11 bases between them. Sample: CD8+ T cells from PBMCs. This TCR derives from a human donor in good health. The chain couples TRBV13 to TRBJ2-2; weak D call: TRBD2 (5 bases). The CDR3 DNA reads TGTGCCAGCGGGAGAGGAGGCGGGGAGCTGTTTTTT. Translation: CASGRGGGELFF.